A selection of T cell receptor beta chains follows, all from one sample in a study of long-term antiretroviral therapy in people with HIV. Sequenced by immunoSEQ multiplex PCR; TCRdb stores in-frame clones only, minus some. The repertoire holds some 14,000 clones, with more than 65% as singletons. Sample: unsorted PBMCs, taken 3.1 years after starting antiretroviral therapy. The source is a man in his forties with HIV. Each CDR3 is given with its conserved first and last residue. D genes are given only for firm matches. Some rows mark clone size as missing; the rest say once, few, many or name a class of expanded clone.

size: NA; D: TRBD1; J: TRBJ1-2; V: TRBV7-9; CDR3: CASSLPGQLAYGYTF; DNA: TGTGCCAGCAGCCTACCGGGACAGCTTGCCTATGGCTACACCTTC
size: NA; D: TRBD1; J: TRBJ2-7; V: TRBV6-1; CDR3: CASSRDRAGYEQYF; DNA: TGTGCCAGCAGCCGGGACAGGGCTGGCTACGAGCAGTACTTC
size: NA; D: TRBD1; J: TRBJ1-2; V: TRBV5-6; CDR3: CASSLGTGRGYTF; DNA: TGTGCCAGCAGCCTCGGGACAGGGCGGGGCTACACCTTC
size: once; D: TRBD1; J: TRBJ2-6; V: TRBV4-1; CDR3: CASSQAGGTLAGANVLTF; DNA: TGCGCCAGCAGCCAAGCAGGGGGCACACTCGCTGGGGCCAACGTCCTGACTTTC
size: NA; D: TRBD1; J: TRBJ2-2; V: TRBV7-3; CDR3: CASSLQGGAMNTGELFF; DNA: TGTGCCAGCAGTCTTCAAGGGGGCGCGATGAACACCGGGGAGCTGTTTTTT
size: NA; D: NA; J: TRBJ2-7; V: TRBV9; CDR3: CASSDGTTYEQYF; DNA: TGTGCCAGCAGCGACGGGACCACCTACGAGCAGTACTTC
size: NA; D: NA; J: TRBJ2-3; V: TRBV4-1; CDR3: CASSTSGMVSTDTQYF; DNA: TGCGCCAGCAGCACATCAGGAATGGTCAGCACAGATACGCAGTATTTT
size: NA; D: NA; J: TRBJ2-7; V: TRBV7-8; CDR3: CASSDYRELTYEQYF; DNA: TGTGCCAGCAGCGACTACAGGGAGTTGACCTACGAGCAGTACTTC
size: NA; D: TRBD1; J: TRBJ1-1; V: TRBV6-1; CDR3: CASSDRQGRITEAFF; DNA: TGTGCCAGCAGTGACCGACAGGGGCGAATAACTGAAGCTTTCTTT
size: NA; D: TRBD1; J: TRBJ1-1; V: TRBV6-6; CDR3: CASSPGTDEIVAEAFF; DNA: TGTGCCAGCAGCCCCGGGACAGACGAAATAGTGGCTGAAGCTTTCTTT
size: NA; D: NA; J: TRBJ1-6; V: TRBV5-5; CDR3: CASSVTGSSYNSPLHF; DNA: TGTGCCAGCAGCGTGACGGGGAGCTCCTATAATTCACCCCTCCACTTT
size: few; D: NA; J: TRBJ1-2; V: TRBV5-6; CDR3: CAAAPRTGQEGYTF; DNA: TGTGCGGCAGCCCCTCGGACGGGGCAGGAGGGCTACACCTTC
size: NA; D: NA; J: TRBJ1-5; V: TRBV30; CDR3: CAWSIPGAPNQPQHF; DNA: TGTGCCTGGAGTATCCCAGGGGCCCCCAATCAGCCCCAGCATTTT
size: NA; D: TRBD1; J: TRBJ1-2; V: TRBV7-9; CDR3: CASSSTIVRDRVNYGYTF; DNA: TGTGCCAGCAGCTCTACAATTGTCCGGGACAGGGTTAACTATGGCTACACCTTC
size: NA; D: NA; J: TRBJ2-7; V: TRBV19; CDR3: CASSSGSYEQYF; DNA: TGTGCCAGCAGCAGCGGCTCCTACGAGCAGTACTTC
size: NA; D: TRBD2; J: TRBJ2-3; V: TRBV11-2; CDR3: CASSSLAVSTDTQYF; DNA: TGTGCCAGCAGCTCACTAGCGGTGAGCACAGATACGCAGTATTTT
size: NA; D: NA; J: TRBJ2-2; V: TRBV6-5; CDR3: CASSYSTGNTGELFF; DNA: TGTGCCAGCAGTTACTCAACAGGGAACACCGGGGAGCTGTTTTTT
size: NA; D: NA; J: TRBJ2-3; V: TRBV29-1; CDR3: CSVKGGTDTQYF; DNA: TGCAGCGTTAAGGGGGGCACAGATACGCAGTATTTT
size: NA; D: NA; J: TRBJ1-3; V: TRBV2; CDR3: CASSTLASSGNTIYF; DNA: TGTGCCAGCAGTACCTTGGCGAGCTCTGGAAACACCATATATTTT
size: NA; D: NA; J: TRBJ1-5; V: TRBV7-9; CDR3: CASSLDGPNQPQHF; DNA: TGTGCCAGCAGCCTGGACGGTCCCAATCAGCCCCAGCATTTT
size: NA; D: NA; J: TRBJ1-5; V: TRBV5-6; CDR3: CASSLDGKYQPQHF; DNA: TGTGCCAGCAGCCTGGACGGGAAATATCAGCCCCAGCATTTT
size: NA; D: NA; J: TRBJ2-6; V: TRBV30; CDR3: CAWSVLIHREMLSGANVLTF; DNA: TGTGCCTGGAGTGTACTAATCCACAGGGAAATGCTCTCTGGGGCCAACGTCCTGACTTTC
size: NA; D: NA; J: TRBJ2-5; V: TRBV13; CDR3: CASSLGSLMQTQYF; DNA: TGTGCCAGCAGCTTAGGTAGCCTGATGCAGACCCAGTACTTC
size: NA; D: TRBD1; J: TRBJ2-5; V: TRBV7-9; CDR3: CASSFLITGDQETQYF; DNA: TGTGCCAGCAGCTTCCTGATTACAGGGGATCAAGAGACCCAGTACTTC
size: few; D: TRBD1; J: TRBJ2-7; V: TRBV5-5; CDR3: CASSLRGTDYEQYF; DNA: TGTGCCAGCAGCCTGCGTGGGACAGATTACGAGCAGTACTTC
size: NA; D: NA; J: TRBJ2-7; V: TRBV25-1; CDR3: CASSELGFSEQYF; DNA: TGTGCCAGCAGTGAATTAGGGTTTTCCGAGCAGTACTTC
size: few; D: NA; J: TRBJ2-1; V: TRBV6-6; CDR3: CASKKHCYNEQFF; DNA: TGTGCCAGCAAGAAACACTGTTACAATGAGCAGTTCTTC
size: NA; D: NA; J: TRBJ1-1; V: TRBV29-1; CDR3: CSVSGRVMNTEAFF; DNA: TGCAGCGTCTCGGGAAGGGTAATGAACACTGAAGCTTTCTTT
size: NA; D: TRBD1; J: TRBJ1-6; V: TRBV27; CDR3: CASSPGQGSSYNSPLHF; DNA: TGTGCCAGCAGTCCCGGACAGGGGAGCTCCTATAATTCACCCCTCCACTTT
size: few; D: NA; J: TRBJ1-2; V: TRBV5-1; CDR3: CASSLQGDYGYTF; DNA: TGCGCCAGCAGCTTGCAGGGTGACTATGGCTACACCTTC
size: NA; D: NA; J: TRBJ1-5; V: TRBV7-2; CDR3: CASSSAPGGRNQPQHF; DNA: TGTGCCAGCAGCTCCGCCCCCGGGGGGCGCAATCAGCCCCAGCATTTT
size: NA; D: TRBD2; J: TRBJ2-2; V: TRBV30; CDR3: CAWSVGVAGGELFF; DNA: TGTGCCTGGAGTGTAGGGGTAGCGGGCGGGGAGCTGTTTTTT
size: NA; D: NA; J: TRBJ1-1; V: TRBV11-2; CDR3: CASSLGPRVNDTEAFF; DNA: TGTGCCAGCAGCTTGGGACCCAGGGTTAACGACACTGAAGCTTTCTTT
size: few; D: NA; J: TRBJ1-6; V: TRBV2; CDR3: CASSELSSYNSPLHF; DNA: TGTGCCAGCAGTGAGCTCAGCTCCTATAATTCACCCCTCCACTTT
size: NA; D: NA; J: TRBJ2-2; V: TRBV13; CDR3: CASSFTGGGAAGELFF; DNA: TGTGCCAGCAGCTTTACAGGAGGGGGGGCAGCCGGGGAGCTGTTTTTT
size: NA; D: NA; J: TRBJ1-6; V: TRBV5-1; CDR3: CASSLEWGQDSPLHF; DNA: TGCGCCAGCAGCTTGGAGTGGGGGCAGGATTCACCCCTCCACTTT
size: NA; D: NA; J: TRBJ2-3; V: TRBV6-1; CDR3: CASSGAGNTDTQYF; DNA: TGTGCCAGCAGTGGGGCAGGGAATACAGATACGCAGTATTTT
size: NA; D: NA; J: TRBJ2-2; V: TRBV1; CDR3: CTSSQDWQAGDNTGELFF; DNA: TGCACCAGCAGCCAAGACTGGCAAGCGGGGGACAACACCGGGGAGCTGTTTTTT
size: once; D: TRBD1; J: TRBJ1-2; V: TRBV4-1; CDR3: CASSQQTGGSYGYTF; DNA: TGCGCCAGCAGCCAACAGACAGGGGGTTCCTATGGCTACACCTTC
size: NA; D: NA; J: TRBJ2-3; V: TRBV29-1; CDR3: CSVEGESTDTQYF; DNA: TGCAGCGTTGAAGGTGAAAGCACAGATACGCAGTATTTT
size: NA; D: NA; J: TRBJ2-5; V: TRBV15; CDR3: CATSRTGRAETQYF; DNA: TGTGCCACCAGCAGGACAGGGAGGGCAGAGACCCAGTACTTC
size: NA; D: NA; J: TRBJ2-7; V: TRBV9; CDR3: CASSVEGSIGNEQYF; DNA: TGTGCCAGCAGCGTTGAAGGTAGTATCGGGAACGAGCAGTACTTC
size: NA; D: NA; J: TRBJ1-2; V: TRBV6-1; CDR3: CASSEAVAGMGGYTF; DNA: TGTGCCAGCAGTGAAGCGGTCGCAGGGATGGGGGGCTACACCTTC
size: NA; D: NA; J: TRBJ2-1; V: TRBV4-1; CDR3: CASSQEGVLNEQFF; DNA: TGCGCCAGCAGCCAAGAAGGCGTTCTCAATGAGCAGTTCTTC
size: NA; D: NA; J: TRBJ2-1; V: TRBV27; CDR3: CASTYSDLANEQFF; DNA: TGTGCCAGCACCTACTCCGACTTGGCCAATGAGCAGTTCTTC
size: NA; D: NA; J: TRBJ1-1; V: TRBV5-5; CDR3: CASSLDGKNTEAFF; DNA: TGTGCCAGCAGCTTGGACGGCAAGAACACTGAAGCTTTCTTT
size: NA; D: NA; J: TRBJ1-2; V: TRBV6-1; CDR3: CASSEAWGANYGYTF; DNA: TGTGCCAGCAGTGAAGCCTGGGGGGCTAACTATGGCTACACCTTC
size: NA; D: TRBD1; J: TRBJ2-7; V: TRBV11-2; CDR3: CASSLAGGGYEQYF; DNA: TGTGCCAGCAGCTTAGCAGGGGGCGGGTACGAGCAGTACTTC
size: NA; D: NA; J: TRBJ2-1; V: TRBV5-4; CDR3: CASSSSTGFSYNEQFF; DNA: TGTGCCAGCAGCTCGTCGACAGGTTTCTCCTACAATGAGCAGTTCTTC
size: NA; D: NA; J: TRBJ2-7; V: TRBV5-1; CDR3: CASSLVGTGYEQYF; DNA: TGCGCCAGCAGCTTGGTGGGGACCGGTTACGAGCAGTACTTC
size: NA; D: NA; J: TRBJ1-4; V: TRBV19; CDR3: CASSNVQLNEKLFF; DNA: TGTGCCAGTAGTAACGTACAGCTGAATGAAAAACTGTTTTTT
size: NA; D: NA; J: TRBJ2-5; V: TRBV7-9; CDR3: CASSPGTAAETQYF; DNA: TGTGCCAGCAGCCCTGGGACCGCCGCAGAGACCCAGTACTTC